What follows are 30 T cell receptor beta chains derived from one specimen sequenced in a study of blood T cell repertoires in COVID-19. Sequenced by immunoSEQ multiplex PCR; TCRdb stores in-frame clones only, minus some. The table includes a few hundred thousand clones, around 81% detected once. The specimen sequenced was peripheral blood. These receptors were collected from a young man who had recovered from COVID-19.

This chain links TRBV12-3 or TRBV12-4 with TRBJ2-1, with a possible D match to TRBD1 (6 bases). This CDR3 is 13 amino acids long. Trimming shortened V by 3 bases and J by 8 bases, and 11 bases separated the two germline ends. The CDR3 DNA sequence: TGTGCCAGCAGTTTCGCAGGGGCGGATGAGCAGTTCTTC. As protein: CASSFAGADEQFF.

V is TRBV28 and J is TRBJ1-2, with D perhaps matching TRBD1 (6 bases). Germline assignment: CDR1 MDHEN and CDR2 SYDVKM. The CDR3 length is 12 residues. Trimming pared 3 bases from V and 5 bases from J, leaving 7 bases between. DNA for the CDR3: TGTGCCAGCAGTTTTGGACAGTATGGCTACACCTTC. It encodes CASSFGQYGYTF.

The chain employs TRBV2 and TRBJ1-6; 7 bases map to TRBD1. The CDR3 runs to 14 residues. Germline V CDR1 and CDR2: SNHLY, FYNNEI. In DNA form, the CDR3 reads TGTGCTCACCGGGACAGCTCCTATAATTCACCCCTCCACTTT. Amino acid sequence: CAHRDSSYNSPLHF.

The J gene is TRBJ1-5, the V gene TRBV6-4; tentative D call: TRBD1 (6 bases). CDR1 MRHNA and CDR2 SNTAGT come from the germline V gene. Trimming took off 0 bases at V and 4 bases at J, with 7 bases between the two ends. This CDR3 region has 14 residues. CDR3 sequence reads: CASSDSGGNQPQHF. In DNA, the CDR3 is TGTGCCAGCAGTGACTCAGGGGGAAATCAGCCCCAGCATTTT.

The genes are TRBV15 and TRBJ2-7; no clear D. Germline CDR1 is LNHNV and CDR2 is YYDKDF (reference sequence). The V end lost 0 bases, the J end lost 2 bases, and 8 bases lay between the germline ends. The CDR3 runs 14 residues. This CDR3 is CATSRDAGTYEQYF. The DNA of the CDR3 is TGTGCCACCAGCAGAGATGCAGGAACCTACGAGCAGTACTTC.

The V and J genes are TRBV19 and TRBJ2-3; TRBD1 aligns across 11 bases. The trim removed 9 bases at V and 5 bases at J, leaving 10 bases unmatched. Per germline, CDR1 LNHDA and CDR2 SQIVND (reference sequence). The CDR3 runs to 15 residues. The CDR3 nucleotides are TGTGCCAGCCTTCGGACAGGGGGCTTAGGAGATACGCAGTATTTT. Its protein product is CASLRTGGLGDTQYF.

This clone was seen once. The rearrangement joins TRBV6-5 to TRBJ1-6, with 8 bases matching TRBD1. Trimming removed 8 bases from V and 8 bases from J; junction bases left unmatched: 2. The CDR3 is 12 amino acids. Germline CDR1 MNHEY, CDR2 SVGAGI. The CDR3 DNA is TGTGCCAGCCAGGGGGCGGATTCACCCCTCCACTTT. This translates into CASQGADSPLHF.

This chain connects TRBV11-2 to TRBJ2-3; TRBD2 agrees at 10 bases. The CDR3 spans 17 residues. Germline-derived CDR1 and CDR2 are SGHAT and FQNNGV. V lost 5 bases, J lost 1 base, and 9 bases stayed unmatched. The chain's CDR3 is CASSRTLSGGGTDTQYF. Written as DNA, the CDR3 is TGTGCCAGCAGCCGAACTCTGAGCGGGGGGGGCACAGATACGCAGTATTTT.

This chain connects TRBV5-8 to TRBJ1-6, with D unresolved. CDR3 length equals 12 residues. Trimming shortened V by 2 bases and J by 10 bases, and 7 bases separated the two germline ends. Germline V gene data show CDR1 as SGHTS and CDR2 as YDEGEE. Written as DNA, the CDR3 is TGTGCCAGCAGCTTCCGTTCCTCACCCCTCCACTTT. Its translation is CASSFRSSPLHF.

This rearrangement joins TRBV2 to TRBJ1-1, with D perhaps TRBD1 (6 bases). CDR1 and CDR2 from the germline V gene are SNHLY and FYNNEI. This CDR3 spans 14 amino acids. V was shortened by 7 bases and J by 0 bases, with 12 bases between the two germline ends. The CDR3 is CASNKDSVNTEAFF. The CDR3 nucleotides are TGTGCCAGCAATAAGGACAGCGTGAACACTGAAGCTTTCTTT.

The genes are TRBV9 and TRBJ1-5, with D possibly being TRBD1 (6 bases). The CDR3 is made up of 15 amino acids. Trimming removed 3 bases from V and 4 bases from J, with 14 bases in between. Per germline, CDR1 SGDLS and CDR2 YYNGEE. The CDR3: CASSGGQALNQPQHF. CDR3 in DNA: TGTGCCAGCAGCGGGGGACAAGCCCTGAATCAGCCCCAGCATTTT.

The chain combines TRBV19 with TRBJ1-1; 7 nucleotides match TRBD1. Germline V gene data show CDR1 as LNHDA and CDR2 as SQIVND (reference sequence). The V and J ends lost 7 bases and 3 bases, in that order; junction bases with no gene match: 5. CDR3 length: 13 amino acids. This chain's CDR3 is CASNDREDTEAFF. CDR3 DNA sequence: TGTGCCAGTAACGACAGGGAGGACACTGAAGCTTTCTTT.

The chain's CDR3 is CASSLGGGYPNYGYTF. CDR3 bases: TGTGCCAGTAGTCTGGGGGGAGGGTATCCCAACTATGGCTACACCTTC. The chain carries TRBV19 and TRBJ1-2; TRBD1 might be the D (5 bases). CDR3 length equals 16 residues. Trimming stripped 5 bases from V and 2 bases from J, with 18 bases between. Germline CDR1 LNHDA, CDR2 SQIVND (reference sequence).

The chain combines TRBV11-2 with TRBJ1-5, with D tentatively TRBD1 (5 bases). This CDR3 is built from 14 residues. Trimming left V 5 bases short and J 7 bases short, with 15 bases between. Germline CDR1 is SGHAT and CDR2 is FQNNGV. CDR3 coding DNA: TGTGCCAGCAGCGAAGGAGGGGTCGGGCAGCCCCAGCATTTT. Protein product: CASSEGGVGQPQHF.

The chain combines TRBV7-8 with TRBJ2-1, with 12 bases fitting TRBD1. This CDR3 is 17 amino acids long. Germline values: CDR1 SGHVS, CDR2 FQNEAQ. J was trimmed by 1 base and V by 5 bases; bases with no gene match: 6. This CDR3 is CASSAPGQGASYNEQFF. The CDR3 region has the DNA TGTGCCAGCAGCGCACCGGGACAGGGGGCTTCCTACAATGAGCAGTTCTTC.

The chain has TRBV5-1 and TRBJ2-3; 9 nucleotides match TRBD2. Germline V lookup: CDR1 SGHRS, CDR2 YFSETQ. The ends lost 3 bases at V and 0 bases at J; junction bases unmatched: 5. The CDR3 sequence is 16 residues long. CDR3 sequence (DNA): TGCGCCAGCAGCTCGGGGACTAGCAGTAGCACAGATACGCAGTATTTT. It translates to CASSSGTSSSTDTQYF.

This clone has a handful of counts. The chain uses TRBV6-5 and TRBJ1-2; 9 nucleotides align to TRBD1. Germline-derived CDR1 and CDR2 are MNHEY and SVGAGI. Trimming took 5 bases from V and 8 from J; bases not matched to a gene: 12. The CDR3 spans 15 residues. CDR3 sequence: CASSLTWRTGDGYTF. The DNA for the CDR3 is TGTGCCAGCAGTCTAACCTGGAGGACAGGGGACGGCTACACCTTC.

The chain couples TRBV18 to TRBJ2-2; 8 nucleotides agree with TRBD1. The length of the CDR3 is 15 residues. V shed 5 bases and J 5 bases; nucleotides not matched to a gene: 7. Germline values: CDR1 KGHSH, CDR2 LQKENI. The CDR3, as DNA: TGTGCCAGCTCATCAGGGGGCGTACGGACCGGGGAGCTGTTTTTT. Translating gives CASSSGGVRTGELFF.

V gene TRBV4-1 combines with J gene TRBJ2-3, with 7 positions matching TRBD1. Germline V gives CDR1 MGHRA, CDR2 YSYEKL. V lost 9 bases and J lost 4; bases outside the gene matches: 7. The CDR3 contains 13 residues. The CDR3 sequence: CASEGTAPDTQYF. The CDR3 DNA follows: TGCGCCAGTGAAGGGACAGCCCCAGATACGCAGTATTTT.

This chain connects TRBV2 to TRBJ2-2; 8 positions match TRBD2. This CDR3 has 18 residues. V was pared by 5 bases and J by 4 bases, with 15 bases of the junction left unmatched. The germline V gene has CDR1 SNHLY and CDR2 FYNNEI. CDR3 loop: CASSPLRTSQSPTGELFF. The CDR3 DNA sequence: TGTGCCAGCAGTCCCCTAAGGACTAGCCAATCCCCCACCGGGGAGCTGTTTTTT.

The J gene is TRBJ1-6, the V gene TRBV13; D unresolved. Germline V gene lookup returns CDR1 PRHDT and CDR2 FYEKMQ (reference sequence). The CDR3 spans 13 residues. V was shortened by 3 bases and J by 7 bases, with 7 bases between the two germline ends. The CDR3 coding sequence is TGTGCCAGCAGCTTGTACCAGAATTCACCCCTCCACTTT. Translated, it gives CASSLYQNSPLHF.

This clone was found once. The CDR3 reads CASSSPQASNQPQHF. The DNA of the CDR3 is TGTGCCAGCAGTTCCCCGCAGGCTAGCAATCAGCCCCAGCATTTT. The genes are TRBV28 and TRBJ1-5; D remains unclear. The CDR3 loop spans 15 amino acids. CDR1 and CDR2 (germline): MDHEN, SYDVKM. V dropped 4 bases and J dropped 0 bases, with 10 bases sitting between them.

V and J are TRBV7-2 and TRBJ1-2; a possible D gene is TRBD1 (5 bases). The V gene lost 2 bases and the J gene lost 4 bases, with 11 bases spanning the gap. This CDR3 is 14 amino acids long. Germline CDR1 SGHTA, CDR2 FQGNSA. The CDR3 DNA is TGTGCCAGCAGCTTAACGGGGGTTGGCTATGGCTACACCTTC. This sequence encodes CASSLTGVGYGYTF. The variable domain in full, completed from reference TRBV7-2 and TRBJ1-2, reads GAGVSQSPSNKVTEKGKDVELRCDPISGHTALYWYRQSLGQGLEFLIYFQGNSAPDKSGLPSDRFSAERTGGSVSTLTIQRTQQEDSAVYLCASSLTGVGYGYTFGSGTRLTVV.

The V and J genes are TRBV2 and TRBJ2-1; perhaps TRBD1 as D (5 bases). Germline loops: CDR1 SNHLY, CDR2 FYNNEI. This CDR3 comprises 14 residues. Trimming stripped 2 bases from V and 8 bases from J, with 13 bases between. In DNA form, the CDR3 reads TGTGCCAGCAGTGAACAGGGTAGCACGGATGAGCAGTTCTTC. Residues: CASSEQGSTDEQFF. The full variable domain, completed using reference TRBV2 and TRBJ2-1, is EPEVTQTPSHQVTQMGQEVILRCVPISNHLYFYWYRQILGQKVEFLVSFYNNEISEKSEIFDDQFSVERPDGSNFTLKIRSTKLEDSAMYFCASSEQGSTDEQFFGPGTRLTVL.

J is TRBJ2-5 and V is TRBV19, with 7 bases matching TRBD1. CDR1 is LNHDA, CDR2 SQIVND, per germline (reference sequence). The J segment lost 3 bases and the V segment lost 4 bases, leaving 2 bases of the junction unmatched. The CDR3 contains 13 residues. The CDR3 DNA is TGTGCCAGTAGTAAAGACAGGGAAGAGACCCAGTACTTC. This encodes CASSKDREETQYF.

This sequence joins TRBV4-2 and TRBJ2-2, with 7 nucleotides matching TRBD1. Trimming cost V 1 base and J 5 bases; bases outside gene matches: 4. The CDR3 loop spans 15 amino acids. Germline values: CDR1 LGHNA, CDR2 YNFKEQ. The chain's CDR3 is CASSQGQGRTGELFF. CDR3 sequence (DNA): TGTGCCAGCAGCCAAGGACAGGGACGGACCGGGGAGCTGTTTTTT.

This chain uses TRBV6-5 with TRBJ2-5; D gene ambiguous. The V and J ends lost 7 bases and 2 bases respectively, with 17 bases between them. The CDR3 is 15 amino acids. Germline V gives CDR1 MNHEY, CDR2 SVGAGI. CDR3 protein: CASINTQALQETQYF. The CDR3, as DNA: TGTGCCAGCATTAATACTCAGGCGCTTCAAGAGACCCAGTACTTC.

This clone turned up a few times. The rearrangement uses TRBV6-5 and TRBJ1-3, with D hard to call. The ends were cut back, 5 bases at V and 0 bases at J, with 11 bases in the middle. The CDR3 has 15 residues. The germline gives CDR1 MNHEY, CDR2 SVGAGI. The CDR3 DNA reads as TGTGCCAGCAGTCCTCTTAAGAGCTCTGGAAACACCATATATTTT. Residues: CASSPLKSSGNTIYF.

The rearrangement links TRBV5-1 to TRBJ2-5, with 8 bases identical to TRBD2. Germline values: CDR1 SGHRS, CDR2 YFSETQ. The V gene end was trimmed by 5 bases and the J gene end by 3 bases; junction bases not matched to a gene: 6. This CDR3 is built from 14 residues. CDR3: CASRPPLAEETQYF. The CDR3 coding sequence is TGCGCCAGCAGGCCCCCACTAGCGGAAGAGACCCAGTACTTC.

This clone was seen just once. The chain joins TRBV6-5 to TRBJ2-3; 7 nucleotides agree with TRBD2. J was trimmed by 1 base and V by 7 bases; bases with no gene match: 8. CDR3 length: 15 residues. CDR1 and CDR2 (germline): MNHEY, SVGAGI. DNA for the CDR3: TGTGCCAGCACCCGGACTAGGCTCGGCACAGATACGCAGTATTTT. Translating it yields CASTRTRLGTDTQYF.